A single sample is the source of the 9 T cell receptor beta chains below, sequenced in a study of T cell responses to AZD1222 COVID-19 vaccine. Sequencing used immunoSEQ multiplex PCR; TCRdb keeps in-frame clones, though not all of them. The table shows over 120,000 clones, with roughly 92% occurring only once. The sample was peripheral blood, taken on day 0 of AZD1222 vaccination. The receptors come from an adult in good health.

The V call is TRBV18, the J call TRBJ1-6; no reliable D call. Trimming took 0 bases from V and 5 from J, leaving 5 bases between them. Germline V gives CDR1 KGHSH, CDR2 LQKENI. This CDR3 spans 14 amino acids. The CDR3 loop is CASSPPVNNSPLHF. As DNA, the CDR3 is TGTGCCAGCTCACCACCGGTTAATAATTCACCCCTCCACTTT.

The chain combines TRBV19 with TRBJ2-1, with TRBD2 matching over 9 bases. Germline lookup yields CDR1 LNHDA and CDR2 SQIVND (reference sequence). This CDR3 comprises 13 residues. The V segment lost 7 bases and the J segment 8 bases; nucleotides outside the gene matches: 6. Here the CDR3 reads CASTRTSDDEQFF. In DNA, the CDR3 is TGTGCCAGTACCCGGACTAGCGACGATGAGCAGTTCTTC. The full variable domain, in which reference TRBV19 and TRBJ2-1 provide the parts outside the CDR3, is DGGITQSPKYLFRKEGQNVTLSCEQNLNHDAMYWYRQDPGQGLRLIYYSQIVNDFQKGDIAEGYSVSREKKESFPLTVTSAQKNPTAFYLCASTRTSDDEQFFGPGTRLTVL.

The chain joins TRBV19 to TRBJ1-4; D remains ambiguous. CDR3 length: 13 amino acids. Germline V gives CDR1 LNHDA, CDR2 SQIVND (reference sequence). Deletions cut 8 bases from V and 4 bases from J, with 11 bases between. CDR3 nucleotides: TGTGCCAGTCGGCGGGGTTTTAATGAAAAACTGTTTTTT. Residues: CASRRGFNEKLFF.

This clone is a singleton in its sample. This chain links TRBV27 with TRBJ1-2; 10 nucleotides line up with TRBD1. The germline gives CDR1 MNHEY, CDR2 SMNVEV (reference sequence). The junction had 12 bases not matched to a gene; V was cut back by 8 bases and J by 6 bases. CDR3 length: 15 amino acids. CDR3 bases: TGTGCCAGCTGCAGGATGTGGGGACAGGGGAATGGCTACACCTTC. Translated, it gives CASCRMWGQGNGYTF.

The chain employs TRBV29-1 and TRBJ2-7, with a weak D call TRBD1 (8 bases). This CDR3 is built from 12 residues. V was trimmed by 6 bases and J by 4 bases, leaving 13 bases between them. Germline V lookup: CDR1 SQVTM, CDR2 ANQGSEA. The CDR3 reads CSVGGTGYEQYF. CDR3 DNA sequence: TGCAGCGTGGGGGGGACAGGATACGAGCAGTACTTC.

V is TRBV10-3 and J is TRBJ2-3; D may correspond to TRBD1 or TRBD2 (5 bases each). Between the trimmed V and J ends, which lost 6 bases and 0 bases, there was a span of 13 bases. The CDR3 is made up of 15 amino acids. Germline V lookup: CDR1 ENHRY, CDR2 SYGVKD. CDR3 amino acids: CAISGVGVSTDTQYF. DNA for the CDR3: TGTGCCATCAGCGGCGTGGGGGTAAGCACAGATACGCAGTATTTT.

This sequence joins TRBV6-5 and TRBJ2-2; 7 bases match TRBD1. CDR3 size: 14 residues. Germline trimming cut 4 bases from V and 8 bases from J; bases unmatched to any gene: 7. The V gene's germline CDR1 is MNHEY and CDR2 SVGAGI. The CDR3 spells CASSFSTGSGELFF. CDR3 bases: TGTGCCAGCAGTTTCTCGACAGGGTCAGGGGAGCTGTTTTTT.

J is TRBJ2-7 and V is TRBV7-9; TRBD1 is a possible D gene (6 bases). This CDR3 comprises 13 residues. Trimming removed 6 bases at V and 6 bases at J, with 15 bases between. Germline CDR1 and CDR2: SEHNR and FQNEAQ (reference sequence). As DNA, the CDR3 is TGTGCCAGCAGGCGAACAGGGACGGCCGAGCAGTACTTC. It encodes CASRRTGTAEQYF. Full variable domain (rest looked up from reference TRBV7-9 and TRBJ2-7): DTGVSQNPRHKITKRGQNVTFRCDPISEHNRLYWYRQTLGQGPEFLTYFQNEAQLEKSRLLSDRFSAERPKGSFSTLEIQRTEQGDSAMYLCASRRTGTAEQYFGPGTRLTVT.

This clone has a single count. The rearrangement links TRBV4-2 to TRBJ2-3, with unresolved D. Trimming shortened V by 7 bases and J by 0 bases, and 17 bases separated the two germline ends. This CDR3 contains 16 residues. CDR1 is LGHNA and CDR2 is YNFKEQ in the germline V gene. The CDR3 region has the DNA TGTGCCAGCACCACCGCGGCGGAATCAAGCACAGATACGCAGTATTTT. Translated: CASTTAAESSTDTQYF.